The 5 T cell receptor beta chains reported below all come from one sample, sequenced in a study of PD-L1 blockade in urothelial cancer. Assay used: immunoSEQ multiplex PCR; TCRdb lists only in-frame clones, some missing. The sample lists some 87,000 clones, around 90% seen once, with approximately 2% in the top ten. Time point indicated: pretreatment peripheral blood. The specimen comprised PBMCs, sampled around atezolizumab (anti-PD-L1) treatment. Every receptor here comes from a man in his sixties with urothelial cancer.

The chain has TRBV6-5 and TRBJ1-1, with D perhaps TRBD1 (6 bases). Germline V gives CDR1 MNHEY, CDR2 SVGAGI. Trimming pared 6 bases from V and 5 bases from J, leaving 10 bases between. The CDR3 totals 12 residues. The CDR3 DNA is TGTGCCAGCAGCACCAGGGGTACTGAAGCTTTCTTT. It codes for CASSTRGTEAFF.

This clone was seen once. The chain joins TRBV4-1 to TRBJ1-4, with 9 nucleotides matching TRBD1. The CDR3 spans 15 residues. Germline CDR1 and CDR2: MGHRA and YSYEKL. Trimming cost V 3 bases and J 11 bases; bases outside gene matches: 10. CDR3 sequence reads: CASSQIPGQGLKLFF. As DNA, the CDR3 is TGCGCCAGCAGCCAGATCCCGGGACAGGGCCTGAAACTGTTTTTT.

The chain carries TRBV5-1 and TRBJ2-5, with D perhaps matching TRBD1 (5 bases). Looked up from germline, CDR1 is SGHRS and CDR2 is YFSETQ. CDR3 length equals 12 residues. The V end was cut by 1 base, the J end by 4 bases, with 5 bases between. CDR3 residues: CASSLRGETQYF. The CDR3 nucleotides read TGCGCCAGCAGCTTGAGGGGAGAGACCCAGTACTTC. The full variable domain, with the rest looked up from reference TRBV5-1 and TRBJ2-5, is KAGVTQTPRYLIKTRGQQVTLSCSPISGHRSVSWYQQTPGQGLQFLFEYFSETQRNKGNFPGRFSGRQFSNSRSEMNVSTLELGDSALYLCASSLRGETQYFGPGTRLLVL.

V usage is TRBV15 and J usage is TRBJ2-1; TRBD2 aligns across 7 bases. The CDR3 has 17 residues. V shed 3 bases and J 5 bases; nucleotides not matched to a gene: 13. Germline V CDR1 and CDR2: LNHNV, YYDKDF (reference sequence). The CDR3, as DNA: TGTGCCACCAGCAGTTCGTGGTCGAGCGGGGCAAACAATGAGCAGTTCTTC. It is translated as CATSSSWSSGANNEQFF.

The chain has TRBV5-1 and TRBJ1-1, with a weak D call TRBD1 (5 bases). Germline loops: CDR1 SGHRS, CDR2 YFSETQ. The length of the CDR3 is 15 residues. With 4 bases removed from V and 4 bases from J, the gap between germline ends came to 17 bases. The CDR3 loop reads CASSLGAGGGTEAFF. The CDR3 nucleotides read TGCGCCAGCAGCCTCGGGGCGGGGGGGGGCACTGAAGCTTTCTTT.